These 19 T cell receptor beta chains came from one sample sequenced in a study. TCRdb analysed the 5' RACE reads with MiXCR anew, one entry per CDR3 protein. The repertoire consists of tens of thousands of distinct CDR3 sequences, with approximately 25% occurring once and the leading ten covering 4.3%. Sequenced sample: memory CD4+ T cells sorted from blood. The subset was: memory CD4+ T cells, CD4+CD45RO+CD25-. These receptors were collected from a female donor with breast cancer.

This clonotype has more than one count but fewer than ten. V is TRBV7-6 and J is TRBJ1-1; 7 bases line up with TRBD1. Looked up from germline, CDR1 is SGHVS and CDR2 is FNYEAQ. The V and J ends lost 4 bases and 4 bases, in that order; junction bases with no gene match: 12. The CDR3 has 16 residues. CDR3 protein: CASSSRRTGGSTEAFF. CDR3 nucleotide sequence: TGTGCCAGCAGCTCCCGCCGGACAGGTGGAAGCACTGAAGCTTTCTTT.

The rearrangement links TRBV7-9 to TRBJ1-3, with D perhaps matching TRBD1 (5 bases). Germline lookup yields CDR1 SEHNR and CDR2 FQNEAQ (reference sequence). V was pared by 5 bases and J by 0 bases, with 14 bases between. The CDR3 extends over 16 amino acids. The CDR3 protein is CASSLVSGGSGNTIYF. DNA for the CDR3: TGTGCCAGCAGCCTGGTGTCCGGGGGCTCTGGAAACACCATATATTTT.

This clonotype was observed at least ten times. The chain has TRBV29-1 and TRBJ1-5; 9 nucleotides agree with TRBD1. Germline V lookup: CDR1 SQVTM, CDR2 ANQGSEA. The V segment lost 4 bases and the J segment 6 bases; nucleotides outside the gene matches: 4. This CDR3 is built from 13 residues. Here the CDR3 reads CSVGGTGFQPQHF. The CDR3 DNA is TGCAGCGTTGGGGGGACAGGGTTTCAGCCCCAGCATTTT. The full variable domain, with the rest looked up from reference TRBV29-1 and TRBJ1-5, is SAVISQKPSRDICQRGTSLTIQCQVDSQVTMMFWYRQQPGQSLTLIATANQGSEATYESGFVIDKFPISRPNLTFSTLTVSNMSPEDSSIYLCSVGGTGFQPQHFGDGTRLSIL.

This clonotype was counted many times. The chain recombines TRBV4-2 with TRBJ1-2; TRBD1 matches 7 bases. The ends lost 1 base at V and 4 bases at J; junction bases unmatched: 0. Looked up from germline, CDR1 is LGHNA and CDR2 is YNFKEQ. The CDR3 has 13 amino acids. CDR3 protein: CASSQGDSYGYTF. The CDR3 DNA reads as TGTGCCAGCAGCCAAGGGGACAGCTATGGCTACACCTTC.

There are many counts of this clonotype. V and J are TRBV4-1 and TRBJ2-2; D is undetermined. The V end was cut by 4 bases, the J end by 5 bases, with 14 bases between. Germline V gives CDR1 MGHRA, CDR2 YSYEKL. The CDR3 runs to 15 residues. The CDR3 nucleotides read TGCGCCAGCAGCCCCCCCGACGTCATGACCGGGGAGCTGTTTTTT. This encodes CASSPPDVMTGELFF.

This clonotype was found many times. The rearrangement uses TRBV29-1 and TRBJ2-2, with 9 positions matching TRBD1. The junction had 7 bases not matched to a gene; V was cut back by 7 bases and J by 4 bases. Germline V gene sequence: CDR1 SQVTM, CDR2 ANQGSEA. The CDR3 sequence is 14 residues long. The DNA for the CDR3 is TGCAGCGCCCTGGACAGGGGAATCACCGGGGAGCTGTTTTTT. Its translation: CSALDRGITGELFF.

This chain connects TRBV4-1 to TRBJ2-1, with D possibly being TRBD2 (6 bases). CDR1 is MGHRA and CDR2 is YSYEKL in the germline V gene. The CDR3 has 14 amino acids. V was trimmed by 4 bases and J by 9 bases, leaving 16 bases between them. CDR3 loop: CASSRGASLIEQFF. CDR3 DNA sequence: TGCGCCAGCAGCCGCGGGGCCAGTTTAATTGAGCAGTTCTTC.

The genes are TRBV5-1 and TRBJ2-5, with D uncertain. V was shortened by 2 bases and J by 0 bases, with 2 bases between the two germline ends. Germline-derived CDR1 and CDR2 are SGHRS and YFSETQ. CDR3 length: 12 residues. The CDR3 nucleotides read TGCGCCAGCAGCTTTGACCAAGAGACCCAGTACTTC. It encodes CASSFDQETQYF.

This clonotype was recorded many times. Mismatch with germline at one junction end may stem from a read error. The gene calls are TRBV12-3 or TRBV12-4 and TRBJ2-3; TRBD1 agrees at 7 bases. This CDR3 comprises 15 residues. Here the CDR3 DNA reads TGTGCCAGCGAAAAACAGGGGTTCGACACACATACGCAGTATTTT. Its protein is CASEKQGFDTHTQYF.

This clonotype is medium-sized (0.01 to 0.1%) within its sample. The chain uses TRBV12-3 or TRBV12-4 and TRBJ2-3; D is possibly TRBD1 (6 bases). V lost 6 bases, J lost 12 bases, and 19 bases lay in between. The CDR3 length is 13 residues. Here the CDR3 DNA reads TGTGCCAGCAGCCCCGGAGCGACAGGTTTCCAGTATTTT. It codes for CASSPGATGFQYF.

This chain connects TRBV20-1 to TRBJ2-7, with D unresolved. The CDR3 consists of 15 residues. CDR1 and CDR2 from the germline V gene are DFQATT and SNEGSKA (reference sequence). V was clipped by 0 bases and J by 1 base, with 13 bases between them. CDR3 sequence (DNA): TGCAGTGCTAGAGACCCCTTACAGCTGTCCTACGAGCAGTACTTC. Translation gives CSARDPLQLSYEQYF.

This clonotype appeared many times. This chain joins TRBV15 and TRBJ2-7; possibly TRBD1 for D (5 bases). Between the trimmed V and J ends, which lost 5 bases and 2 bases, there was a span of 16 bases. The CDR3 covers 15 residues. CDR1 is LNHNV, CDR2 YYDKDF, per germline (reference sequence). In nucleotides, the CDR3 is TGTGCCACCAGCGGCAGACAGAATTCACCCTACGAGCAGTACTTC. Translating it yields CATSGRQNSPYEQYF.

The rearrangement joins TRBV27 to TRBJ1-1; tentatively, D is TRBD1 (6 bases). V gave up 6 bases and J gave up 6 bases, with 14 bases separating them. Germline CDR1 is MNHEY and CDR2 is SMNVEV (reference sequence). CDR3 length equals 13 residues. This chain's CDR3 is CASSYGQHSEAFF. Written as DNA, the CDR3 is TGTGCCAGCAGCTACGGACAGCACTCTGAAGCTTTCTTT.

This clonotype showed up many times. V and J are TRBV4-1 and TRBJ2-2, with D possibly being TRBD1 (5 bases). With 4 bases removed from V and 8 bases from J, the gap between germline ends came to 8 bases. The germline gives CDR1 MGHRA, CDR2 YSYEKL. This CDR3 has 12 amino acids. CDR3 sequence: CASSPNRGELFF. As DNA, the CDR3 is TGCGCCAGCAGCCCTAACAGGGGGGAGCTGTTTTTT.

The V gene is TRBV7-3, the J gene TRBJ2-2; D not certain. Trimming stripped 0 bases from V and 5 bases from J, with 4 bases between. CDR3 length: 13 residues. The V gene's germline CDR1 is SGHTA and CDR2 FQGTGA. CDR3 sequence reads: CASSLTGTGELFF. The CDR3 DNA is TGTGCCAGCAGCTTAACCGGAACCGGGGAGCTGTTTTTT.

The genes are TRBV6-5 and TRBJ2-3, with D perhaps TRBD2 (6 bases). CDR3 length: 13 amino acids. Trimming left V 0 bases short and J 9 bases short, with 10 bases between. Germline V CDR1 and CDR2: MNHEY, SVGAGI. The CDR3: CASSYSGAGTQYF. CDR3 coding DNA: TGTGCCAGCAGTTACTCCGGCGCGGGGACGCAGTATTTT.

This clonotype was found many times. The chain carries TRBV5-1 and TRBJ2-5; D gene ambiguous. The CDR3 covers 15 residues. Germline V gene data show CDR1 as SGHRS and CDR2 as YFSETQ. The V and J ends lost 5 bases and 2 bases respectively, with 16 bases between them. This chain's CDR3 is CASRLLVSEQETQYF. CDR3 bases: TGCGCCAGCAGGCTCCTCGTAAGCGAACAAGAGACCCAGTACTTC.

This clonotype was detected a few times. The DNA of the CDR3 is TGTGCCAGCAGTACCGGGCGGGGGGCTTACAATGAGCAGTTCTTC. Its protein product is CASSTGRGAYNEQFF. This chain links TRBV6-5 with TRBJ2-1, with 8 bases aligning to TRBD2. Germline V gene lookup returns CDR1 MNHEY and CDR2 SVGAGI. The CDR3 totals 15 residues. The ends lost 5 bases at V and 4 bases at J; junction bases unmatched: 7.

The chain links TRBV7-8 to TRBJ2-5; D is undetermined. The CDR3 length is 14 residues. Trimming pared 5 bases from V and 1 base from J, leaving 11 bases between. In germline, CDR1 is SGHVS, CDR2 FQNEAQ. DNA of the CDR3: TGTGCCAGCAGCCGGACCGCCGCCCAAGAGACCCAGTACTTC. It yields the protein CASSRTAAQETQYF.